Below are 10 T cell receptor beta chains sequenced from a single sample in a study of CD8 T cells in ankylosing spondylitis. From the 5' RACE reads, TCRdb called clonotypes with MiXCR, one entry per CDR3 protein. The sample records around 130,000 distinct CDR3 sequences, about a tenth being singletons. Sequencing was carried out using blood, either unsorted or a sorted T cell fraction (not recorded which). The origin of the receptors is a male donor with ankylosing spondylitis or in good health (not recorded which).

This clonotype has ten or more counts. This rearrangement joins TRBV7-2 to TRBJ2-3, with TRBD2 identical over 9 bases. Germline V gene data show CDR1 as SGHTA and CDR2 as FQGNSA. CDR3 length equals 16 residues. The trim removed 1 base at V and 5 bases at J, leaving 7 bases unmatched. The CDR3 reads CASSLGAGGVRDTQYF. As DNA, the CDR3 is TGTGCCAGCAGCTTAGGGGCGGGAGGGGTTAGAGATACGCAGTATTTT.

The chain joins TRBV7-9 to TRBJ2-3; possibly TRBD2 for D (6 bases). Looked up from germline, CDR1 is SEHNR and CDR2 is FQNEAQ (reference sequence). V lost 3 bases to trimming and J lost 5 bases, with 12 bases between them. The CDR3 sequence is 14 residues long. CDR3 residues: CASSFGGTIDTQYF. The CDR3 DNA sequence: TGTGCCAGCAGCTTCGGGGGAACCATAGATACGCAGTATTTT.

This clonotype was recorded at least ten times. V is TRBV4-1 and J is TRBJ2-3, with unresolved D. CDR1 is MGHRA, CDR2 YSYEKL, per germline. V dropped 7 bases and J dropped 0 bases, with 17 bases sitting between them. The CDR3 extends over 16 amino acids. The CDR3 DNA reads TGCGCCAGCAACCCCTTGTTGGCCGGAAGCACAGATACGCAGTATTTT. Its translation is CASNPLLAGSTDTQYF.

This clonotype was detected ten times or more. V and J are TRBV12-3 or TRBV12-4 and TRBJ2-5, with D possibly being TRBD1 or TRBD2 (5 bases each). Trimming stripped 4 bases from V and 2 bases from J, with 14 bases between. This CDR3 is 15 amino acids long. CDR3: CASSSSRGDQETQYF. DNA of the CDR3: TGTGCCAGCAGTTCGTCTCGAGGGGATCAAGAGACCCAGTACTTC.

This clonotype was recorded at least ten times. The gene calls are TRBV4-3 and TRBJ2-7; D is undetermined. V was pared by 0 bases and J by 1 base, with 7 bases between. In germline, CDR1 is LGHNA, CDR2 YSLEER. This CDR3 has 14 residues. CDR3: CASSQDMSSYEQYF. The CDR3 DNA reads TGCGCCAGCAGCCAAGATATGTCTTCCTACGAGCAGTACTTC.

This clonotype was observed a handful of times. This chain uses TRBV5-1 with TRBJ2-1; no clear D gene. Germline CDR1 and CDR2: SGHRS and YFSETQ. This CDR3 has 13 residues. V lost 0 bases and J lost 4, with 5 bases in between. The CDR3 DNA reads as TGCGCCAGCAGCTTGGAAATTTACAATGAGCAGTTCTTC. It yields the protein CASSLEIYNEQFF.

This clonotype was seen ten or more times. Since no conserved phenylalanine or tryptophan closes the CDR3, a read error is the likely cause. It is unclear where the CDR3 begins or ends on the DNA, so no DNA is shown, and the CDR3 is as TCRdb lists it. This chain links TRBV7-7 with TRBJ2-7. Germline assignment: CDR1 SSHAT and CDR2 FNYEAQ (reference sequence). The CDR3 length is 9 residues, termini included. This chain's CDR3 is CASSDHPEG.

This clonotype was recorded at least ten times. CDR3 region: CSVVAGKSGSLAKNIQYF. CDR3 in DNA: TGCAGCGTTGTGGCAGGAAAATCGGGAAGCCTAGCCAAAAACATTCAGTACTTC. The chain recombines TRBV29-1 with TRBJ2-4; D is perhaps TRBD2 (5 bases). V lost 4 bases and J lost 0, with 22 bases in between. This CDR3 contains 18 residues. The germline V gene encodes CDR1 SQVTM and CDR2 ANQGSEA.

The sample holds many counts of this clonotype. The genes are TRBV15 and TRBJ2-5; a possible D gene is TRBD2 (6 bases). The length of the CDR3 is 15 residues. Trimming removed 1 base from V and 0 bases from J, with 9 bases in between. CDR1 and CDR2 from the germline V gene are LNHNV and YYDKDF (reference sequence). CDR3 region: CATSRAAGNQETQYF. The CDR3 DNA reads as TGTGCCACCAGCAGAGCGGCGGGGAACCAAGAGACCCAGTACTTC.

This clonotype has ten or more counts. This rearrangement joins TRBV5-6 to TRBJ2-1; D unresolved. The ends were cut back, 0 bases at V and 7 bases at J, with 8 bases in the middle. This CDR3 contains 13 residues. Per germline, CDR1 SGHDT and CDR2 YYEEEE. CDR3 sequence reads: CASSLAPRNEQFF. The CDR3 DNA reads TGTGCCAGCAGCTTGGCCCCGAGGAATGAGCAGTTCTTC.